These T cell receptor beta chains were read from a single sample in a study of CXCR3-negative and CXCR3-positive naive CD8 T cells. TCRdb re-called the 5' RACE reads; one entry per CDR3 protein, DNA not given. The table lists 48,000 or so distinct CDR3 sequences. Sequencing input: memory CD8+ T cells from blood. These receptors originate from a human donor in good health. Some clones in this sample may be carry-over from other donors' samples. Both conserved end residues are part of each CDR3.

j_call v_call cdr3_aa
TRBJ1-5 TRBV27 CASSTQGGNQPQHF
TRBJ1-1 TRBV19 CASSISGGYTTTEAFF
TRBJ2-1 TRBV27 CASTLRGGLTPAEQFF
TRBJ2-7 TRBV20-1 CSARDSGSYEQYF
TRBJ2-2 TRBV7-9 CASSLNLLGTGSGELFF
TRBJ2-1 TRBV28 CASSPSGVLTFF
TRBJ1-1 TRBV12-3/TRBV12-4 CASSPLGAEAFF
TRBJ2-5 TRBV20-1 CSARDETSGGTRTIQETQYF
TRBJ1-5 TRBV20-1 CSARDRASNQPQHF
TRBJ2-3 TRBV6-4 CASSDSSGAADTQYF
TRBJ2-5 TRBV6-2/TRBV6-3 CASSYKKLGRRNWETQYF
TRBJ1-1 TRBV27 CATQLAVGNTEAFF
TRBJ1-5 TRBV15 CATSPRDGPQHF
TRBJ2-3 TRBV15 CATSSIAWTPGRPDTQYF
TRBJ1-1 TRBV7-9 CASNLGEGYTEAFF
TRBJ2-7 TRBV29-1 CSVRQGPPSSYEQYF
TRBJ2-7 TRBV7-2 CASSPPRGASGYEQYF
TRBJ2-7 TRBV27 CASSLGGANYEQYF
TRBJ1-1 TRBV12-3/TRBV12-4 CASSLGQGATEAFF
TRBJ2-7 TRBV20-1 CSAREQKGYEQYF
TRBJ2-3 TRBV29-1 CSVVTGTGIDTQYF
TRBJ2-7 TRBV5-1 CASSGGTGSYEQYF
TRBJ2-5 TRBV29-1 CSVEGPVPETQYF
TRBJ2-7 TRBV20-1 CSARGTASYEQYF
TRBJ2-7 TRBV20-1 CSAAPGPRADEQYF
TRBJ2-5 TRBV5-5 CASSSPARGSKETQYF
TRBJ1-1 TRBV5-1 CASSARGLAEAFF
TRBJ1-1 TRBV4-1 CASSQGRGLNTEAFF
TRBJ1-5 TRBV6-6 CASSIPGSNQPQHF
TRBJ2-7 TRBV29-1 CSVRTGGLAVTYEQYF
TRBJ1-1 TRBV12-3/TRBV12-4 CASSLVVSPGTEAFF
TRBJ2-7 TRBV3-1 CASSQDWDPSGEQYF
TRBJ2-2 TRBV28 CASSPANTGELFF
TRBJ2-6 TRBV6-4 CASSESGGSGANVLTF
TRBJ1-1 TRBV6-5 CASSYDRGAFF
TRBJ2-1 TRBV4-2 CASSQGQGLLDYNEQFF
TRBJ2-3 TRBV28 CASSLGLSTDTQYF
TRBJ2-7 TRBV7-2 CASSLDKGRGYEQYF
TRBJ2-7 TRBV14 CASSQDLGQGYEQYF
TRBJ2-5 TRBV29-1 CSVADWGETQYF
TRBJ1-4 TRBV4-1 CASSHVEGDEKLFF
TRBJ2-1 TRBV6-5 CASSPGTSADEQFF
TRBJ2-1 TRBV5-1 CASSFGHEQFF
TRBJ2-7 TRBV6-6 CASRPLGGGWEQYF
TRBJ2-1 TRBV29-1 CSVEEGAGNEQFF
TRBJ2-3 TRBV5-4 CASSLGLAGPSSTDTQYF
TRBJ2-1 TRBV15 CATSSERNSQQFF
TRBJ1-4 TRBV4-3 CASSPTADRGAEKLFF
TRBJ2-3 TRBV29-1 CSVAFNEDTQYF
TRBJ2-7 TRBV6-6 CASSYPRLTLENPYEQYF
TRBJ2-1 TRBV28 CASSLEGRSSYNEQFF
TRBJ1-1 TRBV18 CASSRATGLGEAFF
TRBJ1-5 TRBV7-9 CASSPGQRDNQPQHF
TRBJ2-1 TRBV5-1 CASSLDWRESSYNEQFF